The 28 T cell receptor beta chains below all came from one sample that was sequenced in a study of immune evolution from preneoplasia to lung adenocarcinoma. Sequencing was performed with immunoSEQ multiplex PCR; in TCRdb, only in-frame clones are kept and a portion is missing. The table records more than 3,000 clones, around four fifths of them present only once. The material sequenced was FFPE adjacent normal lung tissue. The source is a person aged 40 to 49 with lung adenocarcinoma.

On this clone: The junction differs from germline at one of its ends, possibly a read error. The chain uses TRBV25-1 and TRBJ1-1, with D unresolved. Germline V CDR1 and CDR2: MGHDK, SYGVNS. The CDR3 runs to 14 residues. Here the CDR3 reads CASRDLGVATEVFF. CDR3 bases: TGTGCCAGCAGGGACCTTGGGGTCGCCACTGAAGTTTTCTTT.

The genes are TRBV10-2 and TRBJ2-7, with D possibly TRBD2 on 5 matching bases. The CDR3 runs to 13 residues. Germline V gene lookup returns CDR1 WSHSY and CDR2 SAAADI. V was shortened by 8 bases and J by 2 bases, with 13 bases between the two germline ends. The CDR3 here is CASASSSTYEQYF. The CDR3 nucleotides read TGCGCCAGCGCTTCTAGCTCAACCTACGAGCAGTACTTC.

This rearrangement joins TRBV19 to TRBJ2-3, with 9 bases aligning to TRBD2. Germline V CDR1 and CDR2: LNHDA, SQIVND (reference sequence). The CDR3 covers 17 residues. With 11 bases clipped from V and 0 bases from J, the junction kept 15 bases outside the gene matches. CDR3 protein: CASARERGAASTDTQYF. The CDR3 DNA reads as TGTGCCTCCGCGCGAGAGCGGGGGGCCGCTAGCACAGATACGCAGTATTTT.

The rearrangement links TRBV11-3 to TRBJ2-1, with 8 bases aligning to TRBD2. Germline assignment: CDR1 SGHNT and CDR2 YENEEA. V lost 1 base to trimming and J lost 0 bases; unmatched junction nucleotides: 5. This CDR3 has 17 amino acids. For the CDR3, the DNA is TGTGCCAGCAGCTTAGGGGTAGCGGGGCTCTCCTACAATGAGCAGTTCTTC. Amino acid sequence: CASSLGVAGLSYNEQFF.

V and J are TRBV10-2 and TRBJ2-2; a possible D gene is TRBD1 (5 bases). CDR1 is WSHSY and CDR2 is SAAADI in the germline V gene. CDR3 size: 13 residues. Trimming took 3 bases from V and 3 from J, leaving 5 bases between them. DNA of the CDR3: TGCGCCAGCAGTGACAGGGACACCGGGGAGCTGTTTTTT. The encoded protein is CASSDRDTGELFF.

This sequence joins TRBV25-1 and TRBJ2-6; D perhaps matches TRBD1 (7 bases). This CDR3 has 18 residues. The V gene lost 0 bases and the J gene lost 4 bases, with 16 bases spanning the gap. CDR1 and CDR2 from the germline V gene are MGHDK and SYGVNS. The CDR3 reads CASSEYDREAWGANVLTF. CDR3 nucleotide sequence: TGTGCCAGCAGTGAATATGACAGGGAGGCATGGGGGGCCAACGTCCTGACTTTC.

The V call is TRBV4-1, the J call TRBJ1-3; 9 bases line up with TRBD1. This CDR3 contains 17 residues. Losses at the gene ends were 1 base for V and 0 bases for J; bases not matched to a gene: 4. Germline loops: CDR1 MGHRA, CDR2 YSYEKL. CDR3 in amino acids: CASSQGGTGPSGNTIYF. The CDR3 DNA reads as TGCGCCAGCAGCCAAGGTGGGACAGGGCCCTCTGGAAACACCATATATTTT.

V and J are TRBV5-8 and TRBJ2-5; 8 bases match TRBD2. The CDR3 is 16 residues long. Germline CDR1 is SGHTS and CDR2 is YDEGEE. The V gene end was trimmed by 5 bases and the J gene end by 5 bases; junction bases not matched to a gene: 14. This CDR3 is CASSYRSRGGVETQYF. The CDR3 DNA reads TGTGCCAGCAGTTATAGAAGTCGGGGGGGCGTCGAGACCCAGTACTTC.

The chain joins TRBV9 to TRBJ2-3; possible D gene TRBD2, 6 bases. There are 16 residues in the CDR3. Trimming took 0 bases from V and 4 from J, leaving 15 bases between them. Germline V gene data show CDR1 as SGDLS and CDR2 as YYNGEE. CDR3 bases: TGTGCCAGCAGCGTAGCCGGACTACCACCGGCAGATACGCAGTATTTT. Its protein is CASSVAGLPPADTQYF.

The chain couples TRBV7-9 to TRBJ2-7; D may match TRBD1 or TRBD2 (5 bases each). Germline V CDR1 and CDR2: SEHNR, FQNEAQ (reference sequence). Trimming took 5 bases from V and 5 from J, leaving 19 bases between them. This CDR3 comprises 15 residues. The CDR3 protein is CASSPTGTPKDEQYF. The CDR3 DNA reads TGTGCCAGCAGCCCGACCGGGACCCCGAAGGACGAGCAGTACTTC.

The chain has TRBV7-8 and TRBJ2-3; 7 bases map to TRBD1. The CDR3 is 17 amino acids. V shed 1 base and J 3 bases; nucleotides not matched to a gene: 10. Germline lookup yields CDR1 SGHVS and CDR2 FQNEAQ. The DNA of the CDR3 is TGTGCCAGCAGCTTAGGACTAAAGGGGGCATCGACAGATACGCAGTATTTT. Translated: CASSLGLKGASTDTQYF.

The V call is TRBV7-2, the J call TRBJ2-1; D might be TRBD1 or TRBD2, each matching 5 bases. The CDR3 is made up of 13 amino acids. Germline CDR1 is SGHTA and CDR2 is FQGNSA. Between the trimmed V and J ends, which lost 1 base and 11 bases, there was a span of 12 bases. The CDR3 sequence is CASSLDPGPKQFF. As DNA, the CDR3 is TGTGCCAGCAGCTTAGACCCGGGGCCTAAGCAGTTCTTC.

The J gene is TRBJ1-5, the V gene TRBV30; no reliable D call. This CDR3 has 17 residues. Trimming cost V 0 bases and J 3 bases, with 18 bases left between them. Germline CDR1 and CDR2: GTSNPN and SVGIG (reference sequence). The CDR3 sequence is CAWSVPLGVVDNQPQHF. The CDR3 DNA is TGTGCCTGGAGTGTACCTCTTGGGGTGGTCGACAATCAGCCCCAGCATTTT.

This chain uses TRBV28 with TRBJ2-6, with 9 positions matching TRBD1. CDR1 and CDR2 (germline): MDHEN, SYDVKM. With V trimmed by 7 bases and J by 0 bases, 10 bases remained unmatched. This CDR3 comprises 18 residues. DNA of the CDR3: TGTGCCAGCAACCCACAGGGGGCACTTGGCTCTGGGGCCAACGTCCTGACTTTC. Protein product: CASNPQGALGSGANVLTF.

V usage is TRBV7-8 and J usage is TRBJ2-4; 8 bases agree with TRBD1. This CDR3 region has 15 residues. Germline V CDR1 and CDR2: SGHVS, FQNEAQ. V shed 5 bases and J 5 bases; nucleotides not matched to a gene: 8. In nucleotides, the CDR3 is TGTGCCAGCAGCCAGGACAGGGCCTCTCAAAACATTCAGTACTTC. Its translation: CASSQDRASQNIQYF.

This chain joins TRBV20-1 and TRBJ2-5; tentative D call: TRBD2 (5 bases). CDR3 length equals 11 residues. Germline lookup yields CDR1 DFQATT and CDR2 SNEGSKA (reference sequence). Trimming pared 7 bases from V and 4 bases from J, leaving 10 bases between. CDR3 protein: CSGGPGETQYF. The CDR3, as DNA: TGCAGTGGAGGGCCAGGAGAGACCCAGTACTTC.

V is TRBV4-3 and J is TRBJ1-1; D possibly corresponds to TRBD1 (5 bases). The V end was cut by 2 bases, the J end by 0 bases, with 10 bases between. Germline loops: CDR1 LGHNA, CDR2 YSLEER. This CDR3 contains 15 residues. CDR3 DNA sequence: TGCGCCAGCAGCCAATCTTACAGGTTGAACACTGAAGCTTTCTTT. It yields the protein CASSQSYRLNTEAFF.

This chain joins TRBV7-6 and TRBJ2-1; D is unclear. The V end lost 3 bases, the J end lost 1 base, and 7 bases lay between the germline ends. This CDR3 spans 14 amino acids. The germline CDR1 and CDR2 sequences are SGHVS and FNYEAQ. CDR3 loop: CASSLTGSYNEQFF. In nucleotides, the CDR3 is TGTGCCAGCAGCTTGACGGGTTCCTACAATGAGCAGTTCTTC.

The CDR3 region has the DNA TGTGCCAGCTCCACATCTGCGGGGGCGGGGTTTACCAATGAGCAGTTCTTC. Its protein product is CASSTSAGAGFTNEQFF. The chain combines TRBV28 with TRBJ2-1, with a tentative D call TRBD2 (7 bases). The length of the CDR3 is 17 residues. V gave up 8 bases and J gave up 6 bases, with 26 bases separating them. Germline CDR1 and CDR2: MDHEN and SYDVKM.

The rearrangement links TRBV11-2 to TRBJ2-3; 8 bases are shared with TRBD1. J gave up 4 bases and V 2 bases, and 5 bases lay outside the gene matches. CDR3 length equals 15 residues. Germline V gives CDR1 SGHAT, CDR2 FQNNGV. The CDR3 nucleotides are TGTGCCAGCAGCTTACCAGGGGGCATGGCAGATACGCAGTATTTT. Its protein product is CASSLPGGMADTQYF. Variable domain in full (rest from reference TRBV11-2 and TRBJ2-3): EAGVAQSPRYKIIEKRQSVAFWCNPISGHATLYWYQQILGQGPKLLIQFQNNGVVDDSQLPKDRFSAERLKGVDSTLKIQPAKLEDSAVYLCASSLPGGMADTQYFGPGTRLTVL.

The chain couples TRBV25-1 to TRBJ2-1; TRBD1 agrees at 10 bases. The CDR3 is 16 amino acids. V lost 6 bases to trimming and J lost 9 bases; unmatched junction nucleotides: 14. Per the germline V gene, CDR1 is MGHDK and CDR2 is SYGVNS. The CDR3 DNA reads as TGTGCCAGCAGCCCTCGCCTAGGGACAGGGGAAGGTGAGCAGTTCTTC. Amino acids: CASSPRLGTGEGEQFF.

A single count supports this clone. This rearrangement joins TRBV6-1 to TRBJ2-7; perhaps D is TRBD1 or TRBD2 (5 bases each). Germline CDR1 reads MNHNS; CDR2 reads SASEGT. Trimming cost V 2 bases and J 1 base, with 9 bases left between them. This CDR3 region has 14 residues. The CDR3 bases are TGTGCCAGCAGTGAATTTGGGGGTTCCTACGAGCAGTACTTC. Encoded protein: CASSEFGGSYEQYF.

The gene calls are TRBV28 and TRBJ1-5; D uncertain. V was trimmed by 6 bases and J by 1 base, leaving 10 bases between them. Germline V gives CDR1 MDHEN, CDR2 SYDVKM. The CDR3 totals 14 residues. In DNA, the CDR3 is TGTGCCAGCAGCAACGTCCCCAGCAATCAGCCCCAGCATTTT. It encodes CASSNVPSNQPQHF.

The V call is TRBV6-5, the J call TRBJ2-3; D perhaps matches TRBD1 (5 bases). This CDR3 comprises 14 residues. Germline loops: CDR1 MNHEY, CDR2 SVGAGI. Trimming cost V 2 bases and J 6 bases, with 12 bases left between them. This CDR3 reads CASSYGRAKDTQYF. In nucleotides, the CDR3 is TGTGCCAGCAGTTACGGCAGGGCTAAGGATACGCAGTATTTT.

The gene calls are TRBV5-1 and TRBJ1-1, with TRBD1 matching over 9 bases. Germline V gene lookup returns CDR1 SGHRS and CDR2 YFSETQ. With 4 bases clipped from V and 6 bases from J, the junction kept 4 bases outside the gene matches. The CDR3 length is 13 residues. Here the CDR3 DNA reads TGCGCCAGCAGCCTGGGACAGGGTCCTGAAGCTTTCTTT. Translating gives CASSLGQGPEAFF. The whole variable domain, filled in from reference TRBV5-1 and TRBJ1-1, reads KAGVTQTPRYLIKTRGQQVTLSCSPISGHRSVSWYQQTPGQGLQFLFEYFSETQRNKGNFPGRFSGRQFSNSRSEMNVSTLELGDSALYLCASSLGQGPEAFFGQGTRLTVV.

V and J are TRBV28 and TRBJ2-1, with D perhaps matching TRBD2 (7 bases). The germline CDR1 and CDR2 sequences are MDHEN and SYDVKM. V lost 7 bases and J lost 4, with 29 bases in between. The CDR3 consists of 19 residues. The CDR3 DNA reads TGTGCCAGCACCACACTCGTCGGGTCGGGGGGCCTCCCTTACAATGAGCAGTTCTTC. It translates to CASTTLVGSGGLPYNEQFF.

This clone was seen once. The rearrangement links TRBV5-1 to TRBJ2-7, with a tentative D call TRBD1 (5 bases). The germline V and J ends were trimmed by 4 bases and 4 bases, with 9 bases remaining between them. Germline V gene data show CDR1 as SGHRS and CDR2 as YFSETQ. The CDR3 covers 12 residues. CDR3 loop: CASSVDSYEQYF. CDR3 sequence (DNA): TGCGCCAGCAGCGTTGACAGTTACGAGCAGTACTTC.

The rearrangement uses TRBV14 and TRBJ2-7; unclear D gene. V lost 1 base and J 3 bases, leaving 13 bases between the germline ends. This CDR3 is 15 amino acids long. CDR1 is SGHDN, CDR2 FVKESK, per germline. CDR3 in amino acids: CASSQGKGAVYEQYF. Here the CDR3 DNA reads TGTGCCAGCAGCCAAGGCAAAGGAGCCGTCTACGAGCAGTACTTC.